This entry lists 28 T cell receptor beta chains sequenced from one sample in a study of blood T cells in healthy people across ages. A second about 7 to 11 cycle PCR used barcoded and J-beta primers. MiXCR, run by TCRdb on the 5' RACE reads, gives a single entry per CDR3 protein. The sample contains 1.5 million to 2 million distinct CDR3 sequences, 28% of which appear only once. The specimen was blood. The receptors shown here come from a woman in her twenties or thirties in good health.

The rearrangement links TRBV7-9 to TRBJ1-5; 7 positions agree with TRBD1. The trim removed 5 bases at V and 0 bases at J, leaving 4 bases unmatched. This CDR3 has 15 amino acids. Germline V gives CDR1 SEHNR, CDR2 FQNEAQ (reference sequence). The CDR3 sequence is CASSPRGGSNQPQHF. The CDR3, as DNA: TGTGCCAGCAGCCCCAGGGGGGGTAGCAATCAGCCCCAGCATTTT.

The rearrangement uses TRBV14 and TRBJ1-2; 7 bases are shared with TRBD1. Germline V gives CDR1 SGHDN, CDR2 FVKESK. V was clipped by 4 bases and J by 6 bases; unmatched bases: 14. This CDR3 has 16 amino acids. This chain's CDR3 is CASSLERTGVLDGYTF. For the CDR3, the DNA is TGTGCCAGCAGCCTAGAAAGGACAGGTGTACTCGATGGCTACACCTTC.

The chain has TRBV7-9 and TRBJ1-2; D is perhaps TRBD1 (5 bases). V shed 2 bases and J shed 6 bases, with 10 bases lying between them. The V gene's germline CDR1 is SEHNR and CDR2 FQNEAQ (reference sequence). This CDR3 comprises 13 residues. The CDR3 DNA follows: TGTGCCAGCAGCTTACCCAGGGCCGATGGCTACACCTTC. It codes for CASSLPRADGYTF.

The chain is built from TRBV20-1 and TRBJ2-4; 7 nucleotides agree with TRBD2. CDR3 length: 12 amino acids. V gave up 1 base and J gave up 13 bases; unmatched junction bases: 7. Germline CDR1 reads DFQATT; CDR2 reads SNEGSKA (reference sequence). DNA for the CDR3: TGCAGTGCTAGAGGGGACTACGAGCGGCAGTACTTC. Encoded protein: CSARGDYERQYF.

The J gene is TRBJ2-7, the V gene TRBV4-3, with 7 bases fitting TRBD1. Trimming took 0 bases from V and 7 from J; bases not matched to a gene: 9. Germline CDR1 LGHNA, CDR2 YSLEER. The CDR3 runs 15 residues. CDR3 DNA sequence: TGCGCCAGCAGCCAAGATGGGACAGTTGACAATGAGCAGTACTTC. It specifies CASSQDGTVDNEQYF.

The chain uses TRBV3-1 and TRBJ2-1, with D tentatively TRBD1 or TRBD2 (5 bases each). CDR3 size: 15 residues. The V end was cut by 4 bases, the J end by 10 bases, with 20 bases between. Germline loops: CDR1 LGHDT, CDR2 YNNKEL (reference sequence). CDR3 in DNA: TGTGCCAGCAGCCTCACTAGGATGGGGCGTGCGGAGCAGTTCTTC. Its protein product is CASSLTRMGRAEQFF.

This clonotype was counted only a few times. J is TRBJ2-1 and V is TRBV3-1, with a possible D match to TRBD2 (6 bases). The CDR3 extends over 15 amino acids. V lost 5 bases, J lost 6 bases, and 17 bases lay in between. Germline lookup yields CDR1 LGHDT and CDR2 YNNKEL (reference sequence). CDR3 loop: CASSLTREGLNEQFF. For the CDR3, the DNA is TGTGCCAGCAGCTTGACTAGAGAGGGCCTCAATGAGCAGTTCTTC.

In regard to this clonotype: A much larger clone is a single base away; this may be a read error. The chain has TRBV5-1 and TRBJ2-5; 8 bases map to TRBD2. This CDR3 has 16 amino acids. With V trimmed by 1 base and J by 11 bases, 16 bases remained unmatched. Germline loops: CDR1 SGHRS, CDR2 YFSETQ. The CDR3 protein is CASSLISGGYYNEQYF. The CDR3 nucleotides are TGCGCCAGCAGCTTGATCAGCGGGGGCTATTACAATGAGCAGTACTTC.

This clonotype was recorded many times. The genes are TRBV29-1 and TRBJ2-3; D gene uncertain. Germline values: CDR1 SQVTM, CDR2 ANQGSEA. Between the trimmed V and J ends, which lost 4 bases and 2 bases, there was a span of 10 bases. The CDR3 is 13 amino acids. The CDR3: CSVVALDTDTQYF. The CDR3 bases are TGCAGCGTTGTTGCACTTGACACAGATACGCAGTATTTT.

The V call is TRBV7-2, the J call TRBJ2-1, with 11 bases aligning to TRBD2. The CDR3 is 16 residues long. The V gene's germline CDR1 is SGHTA and CDR2 FQGNSA. V trimming: 2 bases; J trimming: 7 bases; junction bases outside the gene matches: 7. DNA of the CDR3: TGTGCCAGCAGCTTAAGCCTAGCGGGGGGAATTAATGAGCAGTTCTTC. The encoded protein is CASSLSLAGGINEQFF. The whole variable domain, filled in from reference TRBV7-2 and TRBJ2-1, reads GAGVSQSPSNKVTEKGKDVELRCDPISGHTALYWYRQSLGQGLEFLIYFQGNSAPDKSGLPSDRFSAERTGGSVSTLTIQRTQQEDSAVYLCASSLSLAGGINEQFFGPGTRLTVL.

This clonotype was recorded at least ten times. J is TRBJ1-2 and V is TRBV20-1; tentative D call: TRBD1 (5 bases). From germline, CDR1 is DFQATT and CDR2 SNEGSKA (reference sequence). Trimming removed 6 bases at V and 4 bases at J, with 15 bases between. CDR3 length equals 13 residues. CDR3 DNA: TGCAGTGCCCCCGTGACAGATCCCTATGGCTACACCTTC. The encoded protein is CSAPVTDPYGYTF.

Comment on this clonotype: Since no conserved phenylalanine or tryptophan closes the CDR3, a read error is the likely cause. The genes are TRBV7-2 and TRBJ1-5, with D unresolved. V was clipped by 3 bases and J by 7 bases, with 7 bases between them. The germline V gene has CDR1 SGHTA and CDR2 FQGNSA. The CDR3 has 12 residues. The CDR3 bases are TGTGCCAGCAGCTTTAAGGGCCAGCCCCAGCATCTT. Its protein is CASSFKGQPQHL.

In its sample, this clonotype was seen a few times. For the CDR3, the DNA is TGTGCCTGGAGTGAGACTAGCGGGAGGGGGACCACAGATACGCAGTATTTT. Amino acids: CAWSETSGRGTTDTQYF. The chain uses TRBV30 and TRBJ2-3, with 14 bases lining up with TRBD2. The trim removed 1 base at V and 2 bases at J, leaving 5 bases unmatched. The CDR3 consists of 17 residues. Germline-derived CDR1 and CDR2 are GTSNPN and SVGIG (reference sequence).

The chain recombines TRBV12-3 or TRBV12-4 with TRBJ2-7; D may be TRBD2 (6 bases). Trimming removed 5 bases at V and 5 bases at J, with 16 bases between. The CDR3 spans 14 residues. The CDR3 here is CASSPRRGAHEQYF. CDR3 bases: TGTGCCAGCAGTCCCCGGCGCGGGGCCCACGAGCAGTACTTC.

This clonotype has a handful of counts. The junction shows a germline mismatch at one end, possibly a read error. V is TRBV12-3 or TRBV12-4 and J is TRBJ1-1; maybe TRBD1 (5 bases). This CDR3 is 12 amino acids long. The CDR3 here is CAGSFGTREAFF. DNA of the CDR3: TGTGCCGGCAGTTTCGGGACCCGTGAAGCTTTCTTT.

This rearrangement joins TRBV19 to TRBJ1-5, with 7 bases matching TRBD1. Germline assignment: CDR1 LNHDA and CDR2 SQIVND (reference sequence). V lost 4 bases, J lost 7 bases, and 7 bases stayed unmatched. The length of the CDR3 is 14 residues. The CDR3 sequence: CASSTRQGQQPQHF. CDR3 nucleotide sequence: TGTGCCAGTAGTACCAGACAGGGTCAACAGCCCCAGCATTTT.

The chain combines TRBV6-2 or TRBV6-3 with TRBJ1-1, with D unresolved. The CDR3 length is 14 residues. CDR1 MNHEY and CDR2 SVGEGT come from the germline V gene. V lost 0 bases to trimming and J lost 4 bases, with 9 bases between them. The CDR3 spells CASSYSLWGTEAFF. The CDR3 bases are TGTGCCAGCAGTTACTCCTTATGGGGCACTGAAGCTTTCTTT.

This chain uses TRBV7-9 with TRBJ2-7, with 7 bases that match TRBD2. The CDR3 contains 16 residues. Germline CDR1 and CDR2: SEHNR and FQNEAQ (reference sequence). With 0 bases clipped from V and 1 base from J, the junction kept 6 bases outside the gene matches. CDR3 nucleotide sequence: TGTGCCAGCAGCTTAGCGAGCGGGGAAGAGTCCTACGAGCAGTACTTC. The encoded protein is CASSLASGEESYEQYF.

The chain uses TRBV2 and TRBJ2-1, with 10 nucleotides matching TRBD2. The germline CDR1 and CDR2 sequences are SNHLY and FYNNEI. V lost 10 bases to trimming and J lost 5 bases; unmatched junction nucleotides: 11. The CDR3 is 15 residues long. The CDR3 is CATTGGLAGDNEQFF. The CDR3 DNA reads as TGTGCCACTACCGGAGGGCTAGCGGGGGACAATGAGCAGTTCTTC.

This clonotype was counted at least ten times. The chain combines TRBV20-1 with TRBJ2-7, with D hard to call. CDR3 length: 13 amino acids. The germline V gene has CDR1 DFQATT and CDR2 SNEGSKA (reference sequence). The CDR3, as DNA: TGCAGCGCCCCTTTAGGCGGTTCCTACGAGCAGTACTTC. Translating gives CSAPLGGSYEQYF.

The chain is built from TRBV28 and TRBJ2-5; no reliable D call. CDR1 and CDR2 from the germline V gene are MDHEN and SYDVKM. V lost 4 bases and J 3 bases, leaving 15 bases between the germline ends. The CDR3 covers 15 residues. This chain's CDR3 is CASSSRTFEKETQYF. CDR3 coding DNA: TGTGCCAGCAGTTCCCGGACCTTCGAAAAAGAGACCCAGTACTTC.

The chain joins TRBV28 to TRBJ2-3; the D gene is possibly TRBD2 (6 bases). The germline V gene has CDR1 MDHEN and CDR2 SYDVKM. The CDR3 is 17 residues long. Trimming cost V 3 bases and J 5 bases, with 21 bases left between them. CDR3 protein: CASSLAGRGAGGDTQYF. The CDR3 DNA follows: TGTGCCAGCAGTTTGGCGGGGCGTGGGGCGGGCGGAGATACGCAGTATTTT.

This clonotype was seen more than once but under ten times. The V gene is TRBV11-2, the J gene TRBJ2-7; D may be TRBD1 or TRBD2 (5 bases each). This CDR3 region has 15 residues. Between the trimmed V and J ends, which lost 5 bases and 4 bases, there was a span of 18 bases. CDR1 and CDR2 from the germline V gene are SGHAT and FQNNGV. The CDR3 here is CASSKLVGVLYEQYF. The CDR3 DNA reads TGTGCCAGCAGCAAACTAGTGGGGGTGTTGTACGAGCAGTACTTC. The full variable domain, completed using reference TRBV11-2 and TRBJ2-7, is EAGVAQSPRYKIIEKRQSVAFWCNPISGHATLYWYQQILGQGPKLLIQFQNNGVVDDSQLPKDRFSAERLKGVDSTLKIQPAKLEDSAVYLCASSKLVGVLYEQYFGPGTRLTVT.

This clonotype was seen a handful of times. In DNA, the CDR3 is TGTGCCAGCAGCTTAGTAGAGGTTGGAGAAAAACTGTTTTTT. It translates to CASSLVEVGEKLFF. This chain links TRBV7-2 with TRBJ1-4, with D hard to call. V was cut by 1 base and J by 8 bases, with 11 bases left in between. This CDR3 contains 14 residues. CDR1 SGHTA and CDR2 FQGNSA come from the germline V gene.

The chain recombines TRBV20-1 with TRBJ2-1; 9 positions match TRBD2. Germline loops: CDR1 DFQATT, CDR2 SNEGSKA (reference sequence). The V segment lost 3 bases and the J segment 8 bases; nucleotides outside the gene matches: 8. This CDR3 has 14 amino acids. The CDR3 sequence is CSASGGRVGDEQFF. DNA for the CDR3: TGCAGTGCTAGTGGCGGGAGGGTAGGCGATGAGCAGTTCTTC.

The chain links TRBV4-1 to TRBJ1-6, with TRBD1 identical over 8 bases. In germline, CDR1 is MGHRA, CDR2 YSYEKL. The ends lost 3 bases at V and 9 bases at J; junction bases unmatched: 4. The length of the CDR3 is 14 residues. CDR3 coding DNA: TGCGCCAGCAGCCAGATAACAGGGGGTTCACCCCTCCACTTT. This translates into CASSQITGGSPLHF.

Many counts were recorded for this clonotype. The CDR3 here is CATSHGGTGANVLTF. DNA of the CDR3: TGTGCCACCAGCCACGGGGGGACTGGGGCCAACGTCCTGACTTTC. V and J are TRBV15 and TRBJ2-6; TRBD2 agrees at 7 bases. V lost 5 bases, J lost 2 bases, and 3 bases stayed unmatched. The CDR3 extends over 15 amino acids. Germline CDR1 is LNHNV and CDR2 is YYDKDF (reference sequence).

The DNA for the CDR3 is TGTGCCTGGAATTTGGGGACCCTTTATGGCTACACCTTC. Its translation is CAWNLGTLYGYTF. This chain links TRBV30 with TRBJ1-2; possibly TRBD1 for D (5 bases). Germline lookup yields CDR1 GTSNPN and CDR2 SVGIG (reference sequence). Trimming stripped 4 bases from V and 5 bases from J, with 14 bases between. CDR3 length: 13 amino acids.